This T cell receptor (beta chain) was captured by sequencing in a study of graft-versus-host responses after intestinal transplantation (dated by TCRdb to the early 2020s). Study-wide context: Multivisceral, liver-intestinal, or isolated intestinal transplants were received by the recipients. All recipients received anti-thymocyte globulin induction followed by maintenance tacrolimus and steroids for 3 to 4 years. Graft-versus-host and host-versus-graft alloreactive T cell clones were tracked in the graft, circulation and bone marrow after intestinal transplantation using bulk TCR-beta CDR3 sequencing. To identify alloreactive clones, pre-transplant mixed lymphocyte reaction products were sequenced and then compared with unstimulated pre-transplant donor and recipient T cells. A cohort of approximately 24 intestinal transplant recipients, including one retransplant, was enrolled, and a few patients lacking pretransplant specimens were excluded. A peak of at least 4% donor T cells among recipient peripheral blood mononuclear cells was the definition used for donor T cell macrochimerism. Instead of going to the commercial service, samples from a few later patients were sequenced in-house on an Illumina MiSeq and processed with MiXCR.

The germline V gene (reference sequence) yields SEHNR for CDR1 and FQNEAQ for CDR2. Taken from cysteine to phenylalanine, the CDR3 has 16 residues. Only the CDR3 portion is preserved as DNA: 48 bases, with reading frame beginning at the first base. Trimming takes 5 bases from V and 2 bases from J, and the germline ends sit 19 bases apart. On the study overall, not on this receptor specifically: GvH clones were detected in recipient bone marrow, and some of these GvH clones were observed earlier in ileal mucosa or blood, consistent with an intestinal mucosal origin. Early after transplant, peak levels of circulating GvH clones were found to be associated with declines in HvG clones. High GvH to HvG T cell clonal ratios were observed in the allografts of patients with donor T cell macrochimerism. The conclusions were limited by the relatively low number and heterogeneity of the intestinal transplant patients.

Library prep was done by the immunoSEQ multiplex PCR assay. For most patients, genomic DNA was isolated using the Qiagen DNeasy Blood and Tissue Kit and was shipped frozen to Adaptive Biotechnologies for TCR sequencing. Adaptive Biotechnologies carried out high-throughput TCR-beta CDR3 sequencing of genomic DNA for most patients. From the authors' description of their analysis: TCR sequencing data for around 19 patients were retrieved from Adaptive's ImmunoSEQ software; a few other patients were processed with MiXCR and VDJtools. To correct CD4 versus CD8 sorting errors, sequences present in both subsets at a frequency ratio below 5:1 were removed. CDR3 nucleotide sequences shared between donor and recipient were removed because the origin of such sequences could not be assigned. At least 2-fold expansion over unstimulated cells and a minimum CFSE-low frequency of 0.002% (template counts) or 0.001% (read counts) were required for clones to be classified as alloreactive. Mappable clones were those detected in sequenced pre-transplant spleen, lymph node, or MLR CFSE-low populations of the donor or recipient. Cumulative frequency of alloreactive clones was calculated as a percentage of all sequences weighted by copy number. The table comes from immuneACCESS by way of TCRdb, which keeps in-frame sequences with V and J called. Part of the clones is missing from these tables; in studies checked, under half for an unresolved V gene and the rest for unknown reasons. The D gene and trimming were derived from the DNA, and the V and J assignments and clone size from that table. The sample table records 99,000 or so clones; 80% to 95% of these occur just once. Around 0.067% of the sample rests with the top ten.

Regarding this clone: It has no known antigen specificity. No much larger clonotype is one base removed from it; base qualities were not supplied.

Interpreted using the paper, the time point label stands for: cells obtained before transplantation from donor or recipient. CD3+CD4+ and CD3+CD8+ populations were FACS-sorted from unstimulated pre-transplant donor and recipient cells taken from spleen or lymph nodes. This chain joins TRBV7-9 to TRBJ2-7; a weak D assignment points to TRBD1 (6 bases agree). Sequencing used unstimulated CD8+ T cells sorted from spleen or lymph node cells, obtained before transplant. The TCR sequence derives from a human donor who was the organ donor for an intestinal transplant. The nucleotide sequence reads TGTGCCAGCAGCGTCCCGGGGTTCGAGGGGGCCTACGAGCAGTACTTC. Its translation is CASSVPGFEGAYEQYF.